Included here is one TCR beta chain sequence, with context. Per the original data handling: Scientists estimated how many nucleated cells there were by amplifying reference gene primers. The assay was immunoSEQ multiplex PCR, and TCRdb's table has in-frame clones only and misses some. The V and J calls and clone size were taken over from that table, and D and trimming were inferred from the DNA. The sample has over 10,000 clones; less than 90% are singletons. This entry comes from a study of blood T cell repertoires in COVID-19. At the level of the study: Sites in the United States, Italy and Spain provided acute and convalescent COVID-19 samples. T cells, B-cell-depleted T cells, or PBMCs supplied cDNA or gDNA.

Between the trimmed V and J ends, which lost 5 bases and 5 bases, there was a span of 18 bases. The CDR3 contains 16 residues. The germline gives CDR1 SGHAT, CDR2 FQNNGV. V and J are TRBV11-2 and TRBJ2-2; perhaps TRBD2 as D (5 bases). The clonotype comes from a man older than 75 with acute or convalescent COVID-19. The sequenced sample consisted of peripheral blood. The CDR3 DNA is TGTGCCAGCAGCCCCGGGAAGGGAGTATGGACCGGGGAGCTGTTTTTT. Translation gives CASSPGKGVWTGELFF.